A single sample is the source of the 5 T cell receptor beta chains below, sequenced in a study of OX40 agonist ivuxolimab in advanced cancers. Clones were sequenced by immunoSEQ multiplex PCR, and TCRdb holds only the in-frame ones, with some missing. The data hold 57,000 or so clones, with about 90% observed a single time. Sequencing was performed on CD4+ or CD8+ T cells sorted from blood, taken in a trial of the OX40 agonist ivuxolimab. Receptors originate from an adult with an advanced solid tumor such as melanoma, head and neck, liver or kidney cancer.

This rearrangement joins TRBV5-1 to TRBJ2-3; 10 bases fit TRBD2. CDR3 length: 17 amino acids. Germline CDR1 and CDR2: SGHRS and YFSETQ. The junction had 5 bases not matched to a gene; V was cut back by 0 bases and J by 1 base. In nucleotides, the CDR3 is TGCGCCAGCAGCTTGGTGTCGGGGACTAGCGGCACAGATACGCAGTATTTT. Its translation is CASSLVSGTSGTDTQYF. Together with reference TRBV5-1 and TRBJ2-3, the CDR3 gives the full variable domain: KAGVTQTPRYLIKTRGQQVTLSCSPISGHRSVSWYQQTPGQGLQFLFEYFSETQRNKGNFPGRFSGRQFSNSRSEMNVSTLELGDSALYLCASSLVSGTSGTDTQYFGPGTRLTVL.

This chain uses TRBV5-4 with TRBJ2-2; 13 bases are a match to TRBD2. The CDR3 is 15 amino acids. Germline-derived CDR1 and CDR2 are SGHNT and YYREEE (reference sequence). V gave up 3 bases and J gave up 5 bases; unmatched junction bases: 1. The CDR3 region is CASSWTSGSTGELFF. The CDR3 DNA reads as TGTGCCAGCAGCTGGACTAGCGGGAGTACCGGGGAGCTGTTTTTT.

The CDR3 is CASSRTTGGEETQYF. As DNA, the CDR3 is TGTGCCAGCTCACGAACTACAGGGGGTGAAGAGACCCAGTACTTC. V usage is TRBV18 and J usage is TRBJ2-5, with 8 positions matching TRBD1. Per the germline V gene, CDR1 is KGHSH and CDR2 is LQKENI. V was clipped by 4 bases and J by 3 bases; unmatched bases: 7. The CDR3 has 15 residues.

The chain recombines TRBV5-6 with TRBJ2-1, with 8 positions matching TRBD1. The CDR3 contains 15 residues. V was clipped by 4 bases and J by 2 bases; unmatched bases: 5. In germline, CDR1 is SGHDT, CDR2 YYEEEE. This chain's CDR3 is CASSQDRGPYNEQFF. CDR3 sequence (DNA): TGTGCCAGCAGCCAAGACAGGGGACCCTACAATGAGCAGTTCTTC. Together with reference TRBV5-6 and TRBJ2-1, the CDR3 gives the full variable domain: DAGVTQSPTHLIKTRGQQVTLRCSPKSGHDTVSWYQQALGQGPQFIFQYYEEEERQRGNFPDRFSGHQFPNYSSELNVNALLLGDSALYLCASSQDRGPYNEQFFGPGTRLTVL.

The rearrangement joins TRBV5-4 to TRBJ2-1; the D gene is possibly TRBD2 (5 bases). V lost 3 bases, J lost 7 bases, and 17 bases lay in between. CDR1 and CDR2 (germline): SGHNT, YYREEE (reference sequence). The CDR3 loop spans 15 amino acids. CDR3 coding DNA: TGTGCCAGCAGCTCTACAAGCGGAGCGGATAATGAGCAGTTCTTC. It translates to CASSSTSGADNEQFF.